The clone carrying this T cell receptor (beta chain) turned up a few times. Repertoires were generated with immunoSEQ multiplex PCR, while TCRdb's copy carries only in-frame clones and drops some. The sample contains 240,000 or so clones, about 90% of which appear only once. The source of the sample is a study of blood T cell repertoires in COVID-19. The material sequenced was peripheral blood. This sequence originates from a woman in her twenties or thirties who had recovered from COVID-19.

For the CDR3, the DNA is TGTGCCAGCAGCTTGCCAGAACAAGAGACCCAGTACTTC. Translated: CASSLPEQETQYF. This chain links TRBV13 with TRBJ2-5, with D unclear. The CDR3 totals 13 residues. V lost 3 bases and J lost 2, with 7 bases in between. Germline lookup yields CDR1 PRHDT and CDR2 FYEKMQ (reference sequence).